The 17 T cell receptor beta chains reported below all come from one sample, sequenced in a study of cytomegalovirus exposure and HLA in healthy donors. 60 Vbeta and 13 Jbeta primers were used in PCR. TCRdb's copy holds only in-frame clones and misses some; the assay was immunoSEQ multiplex PCR. The sample holds some 120,000 clones, roughly a tenth seen once. The material sequenced was PBMCs. The receptors come from a man aged 25 to 40 in good health and CMV-seronegative.

The genes are TRBV13 and TRBJ2-7, with TRBD2 matching over 7 bases. CDR1 and CDR2 (germline): PRHDT, FYEKMQ (reference sequence). The V gene end was trimmed by 5 bases and the J gene end by 0 bases; junction bases not matched to a gene: 7. The CDR3 is made up of 15 amino acids. The CDR3 loop reads CASSPTRGSSYEQYF. For the CDR3, the DNA is TGTGCCAGCAGCCCGACCCGCGGGAGCTCCTACGAGCAGTACTTC. The full variable domain, in which reference TRBV13 and TRBJ2-7 provide the parts outside the CDR3, is AAGVIQSPRHLIKEKRETATLKCYPIPRHDTVYWYQQGPGQDPQFLISFYEKMQSDKGSIPDRFSAQQFSDYHSELNMSSLELGDSALYFCASSPTRGSSYEQYFGPGTRLTVT.

The chain combines TRBV7-6 with TRBJ2-1, with D perhaps TRBD2 (6 bases). The CDR3 contains 14 residues. Per the germline V gene, CDR1 is SGHVS and CDR2 is FNYEAQ. Trimming took off 3 bases at V and 8 bases at J, with 14 bases between the two ends. The CDR3 nucleotides read TGTGCCAGCAGCTTCGGGACTCCTTTACATGAGCAGTTCTTC. It encodes CASSFGTPLHEQFF.

The chain recombines TRBV2 with TRBJ1-2; no firm D call. Per the germline V gene, CDR1 is SNHLY and CDR2 is FYNNEI. The CDR3 contains 10 residues. The V end was cut by 8 bases, the J end by 4 bases, with 5 bases between. Here the CDR3 DNA reads TGTGCCAGCTACACCTATGGCTACACCTTC. It encodes CASYTYGYTF.

The chain joins TRBV7-8 to TRBJ1-5; 11 positions match TRBD1. Germline V gives CDR1 SGHVS, CDR2 FQNEAQ. CDR3 length equals 15 residues. The ends lost 8 bases at V and 6 bases at J; junction bases unmatched: 9. CDR3 loop: CASGQGQGAIQPQHF. The CDR3 DNA follows: TGTGCCAGCGGCCAAGGACAGGGGGCGATTCAGCCCCAGCATTTT. The full variable domain, completed using reference TRBV7-8 and TRBJ1-5, is GAGVSQSPRYKVAKRGQDVALRCDPISGHVSLFWYQQALGQGPEFLTYFQNEAQLDKSGLPSDRFFAERPEGSVSTLKIQRTQQEDSAVYLCASGQGQGAIQPQHFGDGTRLSIL.

The chain joins TRBV29-1 to TRBJ2-1; possibly TRBD1 for D (6 bases). This CDR3 spans 16 amino acids. CDR1 and CDR2 (germline): SQVTM, ANQGSEA. V was cut by 6 bases and J by 3 bases, with 21 bases left in between. CDR3 DNA sequence: TGCAGCGTCCCGGTCGGGGATGTAGGGGGCTACAATGAGCAGTTCTTC. It codes for CSVPVGDVGGYNEQFF.

This clone occurred a few times. J is TRBJ2-2 and V is TRBV9, with D perhaps TRBD1 (6 bases). From germline, CDR1 is SGDLS and CDR2 YYNGEE. Between the trimmed V and J ends, which lost 0 bases and 6 bases, there was a span of 12 bases. The CDR3 sequence is 15 residues long. CDR3 region: CASSVGGLMAGELFF. The CDR3 DNA is TGTGCCAGCAGCGTAGGGGGGCTGATGGCCGGGGAGCTGTTTTTT.

This clone was detected a few times. CDR3 region: CASSYRNTEAFF. The CDR3 DNA reads TGTGCCAGCAGTTACCGGAACACTGAAGCTTTCTTT. This chain connects TRBV6-5 to TRBJ1-1; D unclear. Trimming cost V 2 bases and J 1 base, with 2 bases left between them. The CDR3 is made up of 12 amino acids. Germline V gene data show CDR1 as MNHEY and CDR2 as SVGAGI.

The rearrangement joins TRBV7-2 to TRBJ1-1; 7 positions agree with TRBD1. Germline values: CDR1 SGHTA, CDR2 FQGNSA. J gave up 0 bases and V 5 bases, and 3 bases lay outside the gene matches. The CDR3 is made up of 14 amino acids. CDR3 loop: CASSATGVNTEAFF. The CDR3 nucleotides are TGTGCCAGCAGCGCCACAGGGGTGAACACTGAAGCTTTCTTT.

This clone was seen a few times. The same CDR3 can be traced to other DNA sequences in this sample. The chain has TRBV30 and TRBJ2-7, with D maybe TRBD2 (7 bases). V lost 4 bases and J 6 bases, leaving 19 bases between the germline ends. The CDR3 is 14 residues long. The germline V gene encodes CDR1 GTSNPN and CDR2 SVGIG (reference sequence). The CDR3 nucleotides are TGTGCCTGGAATCGGGGGCGCGGGGGCCTCGAGCAGTACTTC. This encodes CAWNRGRGGLEQYF.

In this sample, this clone turned up a few times. The chain is built from TRBV28 and TRBJ2-7, with D perhaps TRBD2 (6 bases). Germline V gene data show CDR1 as MDHEN and CDR2 as SYDVKM. V lost 7 bases and J lost 0, with 19 bases in between. CDR3 length: 16 residues. The DNA of the CDR3 is TGTGCCAGCAAGCCGGGACTCACGGCCCCCTCCTACGAGCAGTACTTC. Protein: CASKPGLTAPSYEQYF.

The chain is built from TRBV7-2 and TRBJ2-6, with a weak D call TRBD1 (6 bases). Germline-derived CDR1 and CDR2 are SGHTA and FQGNSA. The CDR3 spans 18 residues. V shed 6 bases and J shed 0 bases, with 18 bases lying between them. The CDR3 protein is CASRDTTGLNSGANVLTF. The CDR3 nucleotides read TGTGCCAGCAGAGATACGACAGGTCTGAACTCTGGGGCCAACGTCCTGACTTTC.

This clone has more than one count but fewer than ten. The rearrangement uses TRBV20-1 and TRBJ2-5, with D perhaps TRBD1 (5 bases). Trimming left V 6 bases short and J 6 bases short, with 8 bases between. Per germline, CDR1 DFQATT and CDR2 SNEGSKA (reference sequence). The CDR3 is made up of 10 amino acids. For the CDR3, the DNA is TGCAGTGCAGGGGCAAAGACCCAGTACTTC. It codes for CSAGAKTQYF.

There are a few counts of this clone. The rearrangement uses TRBV4-3 and TRBJ2-5; the match to TRBD2 covers 7 bases. The CDR3 is made up of 14 amino acids. From germline, CDR1 is LGHNA and CDR2 YSLEER. Trimming took 1 base from V and 7 from J; bases not matched to a gene: 6. CDR3 region: CASSQGPSGGTQYF. The CDR3 region has the DNA TGCGCCAGCAGCCAAGGTCCTTCGGGAGGGACCCAGTACTTC.

This chain links TRBV4-3 with TRBJ1-2, with D perhaps matching TRBD1 (6 bases). The CDR3 sequence is 13 residues long. The germline V and J ends were trimmed by 0 bases and 12 bases, with 14 bases remaining between them. From germline, CDR1 is LGHNA and CDR2 YSLEER. CDR3 region: CASSQEWGQPHTF. Here the CDR3 DNA reads TGCGCCAGCAGCCAAGAATGGGGGCAGCCCCACACCTTC.

The rearrangement links TRBV7-9 to TRBJ1-6; no reliable D call. CDR3 length: 12 residues. CDR1 is SEHNR and CDR2 is FQNEAQ in the germline V gene (reference sequence). Trimming removed 4 bases from V and 9 bases from J, with 7 bases in between. CDR3 DNA sequence: TGTGCCAGCAGCTCACAGACTTCACCCCTCCACTTT. Translated, it gives CASSSQTSPLHF.

This clone was counted between two and nine times. The rearrangement joins TRBV27 to TRBJ1-4; D not certain. The CDR3 loop spans 18 amino acids. The germline gives CDR1 MNHEY, CDR2 SMNVEV (reference sequence). Trimming stripped 5 bases from V and 5 bases from J, with 24 bases between. CDR3 bases: TGTGCCAGCAGTCCCTTAGTCGGGTTTGTAATTCGGAATGAAAAACTGTTTTTT. Residues: CASSPLVGFVIRNEKLFF. The complete variable domain, with remaining parts taken from reference TRBV27 and TRBJ1-4, reads EAQVTQNPRYLITVTGKKLTVTCSQNMNHEYMSWYRQDPGLGLRQIYYSMNVEVTDKGDVPEGYKVSRKEKRNFPLILESPSPNQTSLYFCASSPLVGFVIRNEKLFFGSGTQLSVL.

In this sample, this clone turned up a few times. The rearrangement uses TRBV18 and TRBJ1-2, with 7 nucleotides matching TRBD1. Germline loops: CDR1 KGHSH, CDR2 LQKENI. This CDR3 has 15 residues. V shed 3 bases, J shed 4 bases, and the junction held 8 bases outside the gene matches. The CDR3 here is CASSPGGQEGYGYTF. CDR3 nucleotide sequence: TGTGCCAGCTCACCCGGAGGACAGGAAGGCTATGGCTACACCTTC.